This entry lists 8 T cell receptor beta chains sequenced from one sample in a study of cytomegalovirus exposure and HLA in healthy donors. Sequencing was performed with immunoSEQ multiplex PCR; in TCRdb, only in-frame clones are kept and a portion is missing. The sample lists about 160,000 clones, approximately 87% occurring once. The sequencing sample was made of PBMCs. The origin of the receptors is a woman aged 25 to 39 in good health and CMV-seronegative.

The sample holds a few counts of this clone. V and J are TRBV4-3 and TRBJ1-1; D ambiguous. Germline V lookup: CDR1 LGHNA, CDR2 YSLEER. The CDR3 sequence is 13 residues long. V was pared by 2 bases and J by 7 bases, with 11 bases between. The CDR3 is CASSQRQGYEAFF. In nucleotides, the CDR3 is TGCGCCAGCAGCCAACGGCAAGGGTATGAAGCTTTCTTT.

The chain employs TRBV30 and TRBJ2-2, with 11 bases that match TRBD2. The CDR3 runs to 15 residues. The V and J ends lost 8 bases and 3 bases, in that order; junction bases with no gene match: 8. Germline CDR1 reads GTSNPN; CDR2 reads SVGIG (reference sequence). The CDR3 is CAGRLAGSYTGELFF. The CDR3 bases are TGTGCCGGTAGACTAGCGGGAAGTTACACCGGGGAGCTGTTTTTT.

J is TRBJ1-5 and V is TRBV27, with D perhaps TRBD1 (5 bases). CDR1 is MNHEY, CDR2 SMNVEV, per germline (reference sequence). Trimming removed 1 base at V and 7 bases at J, with 11 bases between. The CDR3 is 14 residues long. CDR3 bases: TGTGCCAGCAGTTTATTGGCCCAGGGACAGCCCCAGCATTTT. This codes for CASSLLAQGQPQHF.

The chain joins TRBV4-1 to TRBJ2-3; D not certain. Trimming took 0 bases from V and 2 from J, leaving 15 bases between them. CDR1 is MGHRA and CDR2 is YSYEKL in the germline V gene. This CDR3 comprises 17 residues. The DNA for the CDR3 is TGCGCCAGCAGCCAAGATTTTCCGGAAGGGCACACAGATACGCAGTATTTT. Protein product: CASSQDFPEGHTDTQYF.

The chain employs TRBV15 and TRBJ2-5; D gene uncertain. Trimming pared 3 bases from V and 5 bases from J, leaving 7 bases between. Germline V CDR1 and CDR2: LNHNV, YYDKDF (reference sequence). This CDR3 comprises 12 residues. CDR3 DNA sequence: TGTGCCACCAGCAGCAGTACGGAGACCCAGTACTTC. Its translation is CATSSSTETQYF.

As concerns this clone: This sample also contains other DNA sequences that code for the same CDR3. The V gene is TRBV4-1, the J gene TRBJ2-1; 9 bases line up with TRBD1. This CDR3 has 16 amino acids. Trimming cost V 0 bases and J 3 bases; bases outside gene matches: 3. Germline CDR1 MGHRA, CDR2 YSYEKL. For the CDR3, the DNA is TGCGCCAGCAGCCAAGAGGGGACAGGGATCTACAATGAGCAGTTCTTC. Its protein product is CASSQEGTGIYNEQFF.

V and J are TRBV10-3 and TRBJ2-3; 8 nucleotides align to TRBD2. Germline loops: CDR1 ENHRY, CDR2 SYGVKD. The CDR3 is 14 residues long. J was trimmed by 2 bases and V by 7 bases; bases with no gene match: 5. CDR3 sequence: CAINAGGYTDTQYF. Here the CDR3 DNA reads TGTGCCATCAACGCGGGGGGTTACACAGATACGCAGTATTTT.

This rearrangement joins TRBV9 to TRBJ1-2, with D possibly being TRBD1 (5 bases). Germline CDR1 SGDLS, CDR2 YYNGEE. This CDR3 region has 13 residues. V lost 4 bases, J lost 7 bases, and 14 bases lay in between. In DNA, the CDR3 is TGTGCCAGCAGCTCCCAGGGTTTGGCTGGCTACACCTTC. Translation gives CASSSQGLAGYTF.